One and the same sample provided the 19 T cell receptor beta chains below, sequenced in a study of graft-versus-host responses after intestinal transplantation. TCRdb keeps only in-frame clones here, not all; method: immunoSEQ multiplex PCR. The repertoire holds 95,000 or so clones, with 75% to 95% as singletons. The input for sequencing was PBMCs, taken about 450 days after intestinal transplant. The receptors originated from a human patient who received an intestinal transplant, so some T cells may come from the graft donor.

The gene calls are TRBV5-1 and TRBJ2-7; either TRBD1 or TRBD2 may fit D (5 bases each). Between the trimmed V and J ends, which lost 0 bases and 3 bases, there was a span of 10 bases. The germline V gene has CDR1 SGHRS and CDR2 YFSETQ. CDR3 length: 14 residues. CDR3 region: CASSLEGTLYEQYF. The CDR3 nucleotides are TGCGCCAGCAGCTTGGAGGGGACCCTCTACGAGCAGTACTTC. The full variable domain, rest sourced from reference TRBV5-1 and TRBJ2-7, is KAGVTQTPRYLIKTRGQQVTLSCSPISGHRSVSWYQQTPGQGLQFLFEYFSETQRNKGNFPGRFSGRQFSNSRSEMNVSTLELGDSALYLCASSLEGTLYEQYFGPGTRLTVT.

The chain has TRBV5-1 and TRBJ2-3; D is possibly TRBD1 (6 bases). V lost 3 bases and J 6 bases, leaving 11 bases between the germline ends. CDR3 size: 13 residues. CDR1 SGHRS and CDR2 YFSETQ come from the germline V gene. The CDR3 region has the DNA TGCGCCAGCAGCTCACAGGGTCCTGATACGCAGTATTTT. Its protein is CASSSQGPDTQYF.

The CDR3 region has the DNA TGTGCCAGCAGCTTGATCCCCCTACAAGAGACCCAGTACTTC. The encoded protein is CASSLIPLQETQYF. The chain combines TRBV5-5 with TRBJ2-5; D gene uncertain. The germline V and J ends were trimmed by 1 base and 2 bases, with 9 bases remaining between them. CDR3 length: 14 amino acids. CDR1 is SGHKS, CDR2 YYEKEE, per germline (reference sequence).

This chain's CDR3 is CASSPPQGLTDTQYF. The DNA of the CDR3 is TGTGCCAGCAGCCCGCCACAGGGTTTGACAGATACGCAGTATTTT. This chain links TRBV5-5 with TRBJ2-3; D may be TRBD1 (6 bases). The germline CDR1 and CDR2 sequences are SGHKS and YYEKEE (reference sequence). Trimming removed 4 bases at V and 3 bases at J, with 15 bases between. The CDR3 totals 15 residues. The variable domain in full, completed from reference TRBV5-5 and TRBJ2-3, reads DAGVTQSPTHLIKTRGQQVTLRCSPISGHKSVSWYQQVLGQGPQFIFQYYEKEERGRGNFPDRFSARQFPNYSSELNVNALLLGDSALYLCASSPPQGLTDTQYFGPGTRLTVL.

This clone was seen once. The V and J genes are TRBV4-2 and TRBJ2-7; 7 nucleotides line up with TRBD2. CDR3 length: 16 residues. Germline trimming cut 0 bases from V and 6 bases from J; bases unmatched to any gene: 11. Germline-derived CDR1 and CDR2 are LGHNA and YNFKEQ. The CDR3: CASSQDPGTTFPEQYF. CDR3 sequence (DNA): TGTGCCAGCAGCCAAGACCCCGGGACTACATTTCCCGAGCAGTACTTC.

This chain connects TRBV5-1 to TRBJ2-5; the match to TRBD2 covers 8 bases. The CDR3 has 16 amino acids. The J segment lost 3 bases and the V segment lost 0 bases, leaving 7 bases of the junction unmatched. Germline values: CDR1 SGHRS, CDR2 YFSETQ. As DNA, the CDR3 is TGCGCCAGCAGCTTGGATGGTCGGGGGGGCGAAGAGACCCAGTACTTC. Protein sequence: CASSLDGRGGEETQYF.

The chain joins TRBV5-6 to TRBJ2-7; D gene uncertain. V lost 6 bases, J lost 1 base, and 11 bases lay in between. Germline CDR1 is SGHDT and CDR2 is YYEEEE. This CDR3 comprises 13 residues. CDR3 DNA: TGTGCCAGCATTCGGGCGGCATCCTACGAGCAGTACTTC. This gives the protein CASIRAASYEQYF.

V and J are TRBV6-1 and TRBJ2-3; unclear D gene. CDR1 is MNHNS and CDR2 is SASEGT in the germline V gene. V was shortened by 6 bases and J by 6 bases, with 1 base between the two germline ends. The CDR3 contains 9 residues. The CDR3 coding sequence is TGTGCCAGCAGGGATACGCAGTATTTT. It is translated as CASRDTQYF.

The chain couples TRBV18 to TRBJ2-5; maybe TRBD1 (5 bases). The V and J ends lost 2 bases and 5 bases respectively, with 12 bases between them. The length of the CDR3 is 14 residues. Germline lookup yields CDR1 KGHSH and CDR2 LQKENI. CDR3 loop: CASSPGRQGETQYF. The CDR3 nucleotides are TGTGCCAGCTCACCAGGAAGGCAGGGCGAGACCCAGTACTTC.

J is TRBJ1-3 and V is TRBV11-2; D is possibly TRBD1 (5 bases). The CDR3 sequence is 14 residues long. The V gene's germline CDR1 is SGHAT and CDR2 FQNNGV. V was shortened by 1 base and J by 4 bases, with 8 bases between the two germline ends. CDR3 nucleotides: TGTGCCAGCAGCTTAGGGGACTGGGGAAACACCATATATTTT. This codes for CASSLGDWGNTIYF.

This chain connects TRBV28 to TRBJ2-3, with D uncertain. The V gene's germline CDR1 is MDHEN and CDR2 SYDVKM. Between the trimmed V and J ends, which lost 6 bases and 1 base, there was a span of 14 bases. The CDR3 is 15 amino acids. This CDR3 reads CASSPPDGRTDTQYF. CDR3 bases: TGTGCCAGCAGCCCCCCGGACGGCCGCACAGATACGCAGTATTTT.

The chain uses TRBV6-1 and TRBJ2-3; TRBD2 aligns across 12 bases. Germline CDR1 reads MNHNS; CDR2 reads SASEGT. This CDR3 has 16 residues. With 2 bases clipped from V and 5 bases from J, the junction kept 5 bases outside the gene matches. CDR3 region: CASSESSGGAGDTQYF. The CDR3, as DNA: TGTGCCAGCAGTGAATCTAGCGGGGGGGCGGGAGATACGCAGTATTTT.

The chain joins TRBV11-2 to TRBJ2-3; the match to TRBD2 covers 8 bases. With V trimmed by 5 bases and J by 6 bases, 10 bases remained unmatched. This CDR3 contains 15 residues. The germline gives CDR1 SGHAT, CDR2 FQNNGV. The CDR3, as DNA: TGTGCCAGCAGCCCGGGACTAGTCACCGGGGATACGCAGTATTTT. Translated, it gives CASSPGLVTGDTQYF.

The chain joins TRBV11-1 to TRBJ1-1; the D is unclear. Trimming stripped 5 bases from V and 6 bases from J, with 10 bases between. Per the germline V gene, CDR1 is SGHAT and CDR2 is FQDESV (reference sequence). CDR3 size: 12 residues. DNA of the CDR3: TGTGCCAGCAGCCCAACTTATTCTGAAGCTTTCTTT. This sequence encodes CASSPTYSEAFF.

The CDR3 sequence: CATQDRGYGYTF. The CDR3 DNA reads TGTGCCACCCAAGACAGGGGGTATGGCTACACCTTC. The J gene is TRBJ1-2, the V gene TRBV19, with 9 bases aligning to TRBD1. Germline values: CDR1 LNHDA, CDR2 SQIVND (reference sequence). Losses at the gene ends were 10 bases for V and 5 bases for J; bases not matched to a gene: 5. The CDR3 has 12 amino acids.

This sequence joins TRBV19 and TRBJ1-5; 7 bases align to TRBD1. The CDR3 runs to 15 residues. CDR1 and CDR2 (germline): LNHDA, SQIVND (reference sequence). Trimming cost V 8 bases and J 4 bases; bases outside gene matches: 11. In DNA, the CDR3 is TGTGCCAGTGGGTTGACAGGGATGGGGAATCAGCCCCAGCATTTT. It is translated as CASGLTGMGNQPQHF.

The chain links TRBV5-1 to TRBJ1-6; D not certain. V shed 1 base and J shed 6 bases, with 17 bases lying between them. This CDR3 contains 17 residues. Germline lookup yields CDR1 SGHRS and CDR2 YFSETQ. The CDR3 loop is CASSLLGPGTVNSPLHF. In DNA, the CDR3 is TGCGCCAGCAGCTTGTTAGGCCCGGGCACAGTTAATTCACCCCTCCACTTT. The variable domain in full, with the rest retrieved from reference TRBV5-1 and TRBJ1-6, is KAGVTQTPRYLIKTRGQQVTLSCSPISGHRSVSWYQQTPGQGLQFLFEYFSETQRNKGNFPGRFSGRQFSNSRSEMNVSTLELGDSALYLCASSLLGPGTVNSPLHFGNGTRLTVT.

This clone occurred a few times. The genes are TRBV6-4 and TRBJ2-1; D may correspond to TRBD1 or TRBD2 (5 bases each). V was shortened by 1 base and J by 8 bases, with 15 bases between the two germline ends. The CDR3 covers 15 residues. The germline V gene has CDR1 MRHNA and CDR2 SNTAGT. The CDR3 DNA sequence: TGTGCCAGCAGTGACTTTGCAGGGAGTAAGGATGAGCAGTTCTTC. This gives the protein CASSDFAGSKDEQFF.

The J gene is TRBJ2-1, the V gene TRBV9; no firm D call. V lost 0 bases and J 5 bases, leaving 12 bases between the germline ends. The CDR3 has 15 amino acids. Looked up from germline, CDR1 is SGDLS and CDR2 is YYNGEE. The CDR3 coding sequence is TGTGCCAGCAGCGTAGGAGGTGCGCGGAACAATGAGCAGTTCTTC. This gives the protein CASSVGGARNNEQFF.